One T cell receptor beta chain is described in this entry. This sample was taken from a study of blood T cell repertoires in COVID-19. The data were produced by immunoSEQ multiplex PCR, yet TCRdb's version contains in-frame clones alone and is incomplete. The sample includes tens of thousands of clones, approximately 80% of them seen just once. Germline lookup yields CDR1 GTSNPN and CDR2 SVGIG (reference sequence). There are 13 residues in the CDR3. Germline trimming cut 4 bases from V and 6 bases from J; bases unmatched to any gene: 7. The chain combines TRBV30 with TRBJ1-1, with TRBD1 identical over 8 bases. The TCR was taken from a human donor in a cohort sampled during active COVID-19. Sample: peripheral blood. CDR3 DNA: TGTGCCTGGACAGGGGGCAGCGGGGCTGAAGCTTTCTTT. It encodes CAWTGGSGAEAFF.